This section outlines one T cell receptor (beta chain) sequence together with its context. The sample originates from a study of T cells in Graves' hyperthyroidism and ophthalmopathy. Study overall: Peripheral blood was taken when the disease was first diagnosed, before any treatment began.

The CDR3 loop spans 15 amino acids. With V trimmed by 8 bases and J by 2 bases, 4 bases remained unmatched. Germline lookup yields CDR1 SGHTA and CDR2 FQGTGA. RNA transcripts yielded amplified TCR beta CDR3 regions. The HTBI primer set served for first-round RT-PCR of the TCR CDR3. From the multiplex PCR reads, TCRdb called clonotypes with MiXCR, one entry per CDR3 protein. The sample carries over 200,000 distinct CDR3 sequences, around 20% recorded once. The clonotype originates from a middle-aged man with Graves' hyperthyroidism. The genes are TRBV7-3 and TRBJ2-1, with 12 bases lining up with TRBD2. The specimen sequenced was blood. CDR3 region: CASARLAGAYNEQFF. The CDR3 DNA reads as TGTGCCAGCGCCCGACTAGCGGGGGCCTACAATGAGCAGTTCTTC.